The rows below give T cell receptor beta chains drawn from one sample of a study of cytomegalovirus exposure and HLA in healthy donors. Profiled with immunoSEQ multiplex PCR; TCRdb holds only in-frame clones, not every one. Among roughly 100,000 clones listed, 75% to 85% were seen once. The material sequenced was PBMCs. Receptor source: a woman aged 18-30 years in good health and CMV-seropositive. Each CDR3 is given with its conserved first and last residue. The D gene is left open where the match is weak. Some rows mark clone size as missing; the rest say once, few, many or name a class of expanded clone.

cdr3_length	v_call	d_call	j_call	clone_size	cdr3_nt	cdr3_aa
16	TRBV30	-	TRBJ1-1	-	TGTGCCTGGAGCCCTCCGTCGGGACACCCGAACACTGAAGCTTTCTTT	CAWSPPSGHPNTEAFF
16	TRBV25-1	-	TRBJ1-2	few	TGTGCCAGCAGTGATCCAAGGCAGGGTTACAGCTATGGCTACACCTTC	CASSDPRQGYSYGYTF
15	TRBV6-5	-	TRBJ2-3	-	TGTGCCAGCAGTCAGGGGGGTAGGAGCACAGATACGCAGTATTTT	CASSQGGRSTDTQYF
17	TRBV7-9	-	TRBJ2-1	-	TGTGCCAGCAGCCGAGCCCTTAGCGGAGAGGTCTACAATGAGCAGTTCTTC	CASSRALSGEVYNEQFF
16	TRBV5-6	-	TRBJ2-7	-	TGTGCCAGCAGCTTGTACGTAGGGGAAGTAAGCTACGAGCAGTACTTC	CASSLYVGEVSYEQYF
16	TRBV6-6	TRBD2	TRBJ2-6	-	TGTGCCAGCACTATCCAGCGGGACTCTGGGGCCAACGTCCTGACTTTC	CASTIQRDSGANVLTF
12	TRBV5-4	-	TRBJ2-1	once	TGTGCCATAGATGCGAGCTACAATGAGCAGTTCTTC	CAIDASYNEQFF
14	TRBV6-5	-	TRBJ1-2	-	TGTGCCAGCAGTTACTCAACAAGAAACTATGGCTACACCTTC	CASSYSTRNYGYTF
12	TRBV11-3	-	TRBJ2-3	-	TGTGCCAGCAGCTTAGATCAAGATACGCAGTATTTT	CASSLDQDTQYF
14	TRBV28	TRBD2	TRBJ2-7	-	TGTGCCAGCAGTCCCAGCGGGAGCTCCTACGAGCAGTACTTC	CASSPSGSSYEQYF
14	TRBV7-9	-	TRBJ2-1	-	TGTGCCAGCAGCTTTGGGAGCTCCTACAATGAGCAGTTCTTC	CASSFGSSYNEQFF
14	TRBV19	TRBD1	TRBJ1-4	-	TGTGCCAGTAGTAGTGGACAGGGGGGTGAAAAACTGTTTTTT	CASSSGQGGEKLFF
12	TRBV5-4	-	TRBJ1-2	few	TGTGCCAGCAGCTTGGCGGGATGGGGCTACACCTTC	CASSLAGWGYTF
14	TRBV7-3	-	TRBJ2-5	-	TGTGCCAGCAGCCTTTCTGGGAGTGGAGAGACCCAGTACTTC	CASSLSGSGETQYF
15	TRBV7-2	-	TRBJ1-1	-	TGTGCCAGCAGCTTAGTTGGGGGGGCCAACACTGAAGCTTTCTTT	CASSLVGGANTEAFF
15	TRBV6-5	TRBD1	TRBJ1-2	-	TGTGCCAGCAGTTACTTTCAGGGGGCTAACTATGGCTACACCTTC	CASSYFQGANYGYTF
15	TRBV7-9	TRBD2	TRBJ2-1	-	TGTGCCAGCAGCTTAGAAACTAGCGGGAGGGATGAGCAGTTCTTC	CASSLETSGRDEQFF
14	TRBV13	TRBD2	TRBJ2-7	-	TGTGCCAGCAATCTGGGACTAGCGAACTACGAGCAGTACTTC	CASNLGLANYEQYF
17	TRBV2	TRBD1	TRBJ2-2	-	TGTGCCAGCAGGTGGGACAGGGCCCATCGGGACACCGGGGAGCTGTTTTTT	CASRWDRAHRDTGELFF
13	TRBV6-1	-	TRBJ1-1	-	TGTGCCAGCAGTCGTAACTCGCGGACTGAAGCTTTCTTT	CASSRNSRTEAFF
16	TRBV5-6	TRBD1	TRBJ1-2	-	TGTGGAAGGGAAGGGGGCTTTTCTCCGGCGCGTAATGGCTACACCTTC	CGREGGFSPARNGYTF
17	TRBV27	TRBD2	TRBJ2-5	-	TGTGCCAGCAGCCCCCCCCTCAGGGAGGGCACGTTGGAGACCCAGTACTTC	CASSPPLREGTLETQYF
16	TRBV10-1	TRBD1	TRBJ2-1	-	TGCGCCAGCAGTAACCCCGGGACAGGGGCCTACAATGAGCAGTTCTTC	CASSNPGTGAYNEQFF
13	TRBV5-1	-	TRBJ1-2	-	TGCGCCAGCAGCATGACAGTGAACTATGGCTACACCTTC	CASSMTVNYGYTF
15	TRBV5-1	-	TRBJ2-7	-	TGCGCCAGCACCCGAAGGACTCCCGGCGGCTACGAGCAGTACTTC	CASTRRTPGGYEQYF
14	TRBV5-1	TRBD1	TRBJ2-7	-	TGCGCCAGCAGCTCCCGGACAGGTATGGACGAGCAGTACTTC	CASSSRTGMDEQYF
11	TRBV21-1	-	TRBJ2-1	-	TGTGCCAGCAGCCGCCGCGGTGAGCAGTTCTTC	CASSRRGEQFF
17	TRBV7-9	-	TRBJ2-5	few	TGTGCCAGCAGCTTAGTAGGGAGGTGGACACAACAAGAGACCCAGTACTTC	CASSLVGRWTQQETQYF
15	TRBV6-1	-	TRBJ1-5	-	TGTGCCAGCAGTGAAATCACACCCAGCAATCAGCCCCAGCATTTT	CASSEITPSNQPQHF
20	TRBV21-1	-	TRBJ2-5	-	TGTGCCAGCAGCAAAGTATTACTGGGAAAGGGTGTACAGGGGATGGAGACCCAGTACTTC	CASSKVLLGKGVQGMETQYF
14	TRBV2	TRBD1	TRBJ1-4	-	TGTGCCGGCGGACAGGGAGCGACTAATGAAAAACTGTTTTTT	CAGGQGATNEKLFF
17	TRBV27	TRBD1	TRBJ1-5	-	TGTGCCAGCAGTCGACAGGGGACTTATGGTAGCAATCAGCCCCAGCATTTT	CASSRQGTYGSNQPQHF
15	TRBV11-2	-	TRBJ2-1	-	TGTGCCAGCAGCTTGGACCGACGATGGGAGAATGAGCAGTTCTTC	CASSLDRRWENEQFF
15	TRBV27	TRBD1	TRBJ2-7	-	TGTGCCAGCAGTTTATCCAGGGACAGGGGCCACGAGCAGTACTTC	CASSLSRDRGHEQYF
18	TRBV27	TRBD2	TRBJ2-2	-	TGTGCCAGCAGCTTAATGCTACTAGCGGGAGGGGACACCGGGGAGCTGTTTTTT	CASSLMLLAGGDTGELFF
16	TRBV6-5	-	TRBJ1-1	-	TGTGCCAGCAGTTACAGGGCAGGGTCGAGGAACACTGAAGCTTTCTTT	CASSYRAGSRNTEAFF
17	TRBV19	-	TRBJ1-5	-	TGTGCCATGCGCCCTTTGTCGACAGGCAGAAGCAATCAGCCCCAGCATTTT	CAMRPLSTGRSNQPQHF
12	TRBV5-1	-	TRBJ2-1	-	TGCGCCAGCAGCTTCGGTTACAATGAGCAGTTCTTC	CASSFGYNEQFF
12	TRBV5-1	TRBD1	TRBJ2-1	-	TGCGCCAGCAGCGATTACAGGGGTGAGCAGTTCTTC	CASSDYRGEQFF
13	TRBV9	-	TRBJ1-1	few	TGTGCCAGCAGCGTAGGGGGCGCAACTGAAGCTTTCTTT	CASSVGGATEAFF
11	TRBV5-6	-	TRBJ1-1	-	TGTGCCAGCAGCCTCAACACTGAAGCTTTCTTT	CASSLNTEAFF
17	TRBV10-3	TRBD1	TRBJ1-3	few	TGTGCCATCAGTGAGAGGGGGCAAGGGGCTTATGGAAACACCATATATTTT	CAISERGQGAYGNTIYF
17	TRBV15	TRBD1	TRBJ2-1	-	TGTGCCACCAGCAGAGGCCACAGGGGAAACTCCTACAATGAGCAGTTCTTC	CATSRGHRGNSYNEQFF
12	TRBV2	-	TRBJ1-1	-	TGTGCCAGCAGTTACAGGGACACTGAAGCTTTCTTT	CASSYRDTEAFF
12	TRBV11-2	-	TRBJ1-1	-	TGTGCCAGCAGCACATACGTCGCTGAAGCTTTCTTT	CASSTYVAEAFF
12	TRBV29-1	TRBD2	TRBJ2-7	few	TGCAGCGTTAGAACTAGCGGCTACGAGCAGTACTTC	CSVRTSGYEQYF
14	TRBV6-1	-	TRBJ1-2	-	TGTGCCAGCAGTGTCGGACAGAGCCTTGGCGGCTACACCTTC	CASSVGQSLGGYTF
14	TRBV19	-	TRBJ1-5	-	TGTGCCAGTAGTATATTTACAGGCAATCAGCCCCAGCATTTT	CASSIFTGNQPQHF
16	TRBV27	TRBD2	TRBJ2-3	-	TGTGCCAGCAGTGAAGGGACTAGCTCACGGGCAGATACGCAGTATTTT	CASSEGTSSRADTQYF
14	TRBV4-1	-	TRBJ1-1	-	TGCGCCAGCAGACGTTTCAGGGATAGCACTGAAGCTTTCTTT	CASRRFRDSTEAFF
14	TRBV18	-	TRBJ2-7	-	TGTGCCAGCTCACCTCTGCGGGACTCCTACGAGCAGTACTTC	CASSPLRDSYEQYF
14	TRBV2	TRBD2	TRBJ2-7	few	TGTGCCAGCAGACCCAGGCTAGCGGTGTACGAGCAGTACTTC	CASRPRLAVYEQYF
18	TRBV5-6	-	TRBJ2-2	-	TGTGCCAGCAGCTTTGGCCCGAAGACAGCCAACAGAGGAGGGGAGCTGTTTTTT	CASSFGPKTANRGGELFF
15	TRBV27	TRBD2	TRBJ2-1	-	TGTGCCAGCAGCCTAGGACTAGCGGGCTACAATGAGCAGTTCTTC	CASSLGLAGYNEQFF
15	TRBV4-3	TRBD2	TRBJ2-1	-	TGCGCCAGCACCTCAAGCGGGAGGGCCTGGAATGAGCAGTTCTTC	CASTSSGRAWNEQFF
15	TRBV5-1	TRBD1	TRBJ2-7	-	TGCGCCAGCAGCTCCGGGACAGGGGGGGTCTACGAGCAGTACTTC	CASSSGTGGVYEQYF
17	TRBV18	TRBD1	TRBJ1-5	-	TGTGCCAGCTCACCAACGCGACAGGGGCTGGGCAATCAGCCCCAGCATTTT	CASSPTRQGLGNQPQHF
15	TRBV5-1	TRBD1	TRBJ2-7	-	TGCGCCAGCAGCTTACCGACAGGGTCCTTCTACGAGCAGTACTTC	CASSLPTGSFYEQYF
14	TRBV2	TRBD1	TRBJ2-1	-	TGTGCCAGTAAGCGGGACAGGGACTACAATGAGCAGTTCTTC	CASKRDRDYNEQFF